This TCR beta chain was identified in a study of CD8 T cells in Susac syndrome. General observations from the study: The study acknowledged a relatively small number of individuals in its TCR sequencing and HLA analysis.

On this clonotype: The antigen remains undetermined.

Germline V CDR1 and CDR2: MNHEY, SVGAGI. Trimming left V 6 bases short and J 1 base short, with 15 bases between. CDR3 length: 15 residues. TCR beta sequencing was performed on blood CD8+ and CD4+ T cells. FACS was used to enrich TEMRA cells, whereas the CD8+ and CD4+ T cells were obtained by negative isolation. The RNA input was about 0.5 to 1 ug, and it was reverse transcribed with random hexamers. An immunoSEQ multiplex PCR amplified TCR beta CDR3 over 54 Vbeta and 13 Jbeta. MiXCR, applied by TCRdb to the immunoSEQ multiplex PCR reads, yields one record per CDR3 protein. The table has hundreds of thousands of distinct CDR3 sequences, 95% seen once; the top ten hold about 0.088%.

Material: CD4+ T cells from PBMCs. This clonotype was obtained from a human donor with multiple sclerosis. This chain uses TRBV6-5 with TRBJ1-2, with D possibly matching TRBD1 (6 bases). The CDR3 sequence: CASSPTPGVNYGYTF. The CDR3 DNA reads TGTGCCAGCAGCCCGACCCCAGGGGTTAACTATGGCTACACCTTC.